The 13 T cell receptor beta chains reported below all come from one sample, sequenced in a study of CD8 T cells in ankylosing spondylitis. Study-level points and caveats: Made up of under ten highly homologous variants, a TCR beta motif appeared characteristic of ankylosing spondylitis blood.

TCRdb re-analysed the 5' RACE reads in MiXCR, keeping a single row per CDR3 protein. Among 200,000 to 250,000 distinct CDR3 sequences, roughly 18% were seen once, and the ten largest hold approximately 40%. What these receptors recognize is not known. The material sequenced was blood, either unsorted or a sorted T cell fraction (not recorded which). The receptor source for this set is a male donor with ankylosing spondylitis.

This clonotype was seen at least ten times. This chain connects TRBV29-1 to TRBJ1-1; 11 bases match TRBD1. V was pared by 7 bases and J by 3 bases, with 4 bases of the junction left unmatched. This CDR3 is built from 13 residues. In germline, CDR1 is SQVTM, CDR2 ANQGSEA. DNA for the CDR3: TGCAGCGGTGGACAGGGGGCCGACACTGAAGCTTTCTTT. As protein: CSGGQGADTEAFF.

A note on this clonotype: At one of its ends the junction is not consistent with the germline gene, which may arise from a read error. The CDR3 bases are TGTGCCAGCAGTTACAATGAAAAACCGTTTTTT. Translation gives CASSYNEKPFF. This chain links TRBV6-5 with TRBJ1-4, with D hard to call. CDR3 size: 11 residues. Germline V gene sequence: CDR1 MNHEY, CDR2 SVGAGI.

This clonotype was seen a few times. The chain carries TRBV7-8 and TRBJ2-7, with unresolved D. Trimming took 1 base from V and 1 from J, leaving 11 bases between them. The CDR3 is made up of 15 amino acids. In germline, CDR1 is SGHVS, CDR2 FQNEAQ. The CDR3: CASSLEAVLSYEQYF. In nucleotides, the CDR3 is TGTGCCAGCAGCTTAGAGGCAGTCCTTTCCTACGAGCAGTACTTC. Using reference TRBV7-8 and TRBJ2-7 for the parts outside the CDR3, the full variable domain is GAGVSQSPRYKVAKRGQDVALRCDPISGHVSLFWYQQALGQGPEFLTYFQNEAQLDKSGLPSDRFFAERPEGSVSTLKIQRTQQEDSAVYLCASSLEAVLSYEQYFGPGTRLTVT.

This clonotype occurred many times. This chain uses TRBV5-1 with TRBJ2-7, with 7 bases identical to TRBD1. This CDR3 contains 12 residues. Germline CDR1 SGHRS, CDR2 YFSETQ. V lost 10 bases and J lost 3; bases outside the gene matches: 7. CDR3 DNA: TGCGCCCTATACGGACAGGACTACGAGCAGTACTTC. It is translated as CALYGQDYEQYF.

The chain uses TRBV7-2 and TRBJ2-5; 13 bases map to TRBD2. The CDR3 covers 15 residues. The V and J ends lost 4 bases and 5 bases, in that order; junction bases with no gene match: 4. The germline V gene encodes CDR1 SGHTA and CDR2 FQGNSA. DNA for the CDR3: TGTGCCAGCAGCTCACTAGCGGGGGGGCTGGAGACCCAGTACTTC. It translates to CASSSLAGGLETQYF.

This clonotype has just a few counts. The chain uses TRBV10-3 and TRBJ2-5; 9 bases agree with TRBD1. V dropped 4 bases and J dropped 2; count of bases not matched to a gene: 2. Per the germline V gene, CDR1 is ENHRY and CDR2 is SYGVKD. The CDR3 has 14 amino acids. CDR3 in amino acids: CAISGGTGQETQYF. In DNA, the CDR3 is TGTGCCATCAGTGGAGGGACAGGGCAAGAGACCCAGTACTTC.

In this sample, this clonotype turned up a few times. This sequence joins TRBV6-5 and TRBJ1-2, with D possibly TRBD1 on 6 matching bases. Trimming pared 2 bases from V and 7 bases from J, leaving 14 bases between. CDR1 is MNHEY and CDR2 is SVGAGI in the germline V gene. The CDR3 covers 14 residues. The CDR3 coding sequence is TGTGCCAGCAGTTACATGGGGGGCGGAGGTGGCTACACCTTC. This translates into CASSYMGGGGGYTF.

V gene TRBV5-6 combines with J gene TRBJ2-2; the D gene could be TRBD1 or TRBD2 (5 bases each). The CDR3 extends over 16 amino acids. CDR1 is SGHDT and CDR2 is YYEEEE in the germline V gene. Trimming removed 2 bases at V and 4 bases at J, with 15 bases between. This CDR3 is CASSFFVGAITGELFF. CDR3 DNA sequence: TGTGCCAGCAGCTTTTTTGTCGGGGCCATCACCGGGGAGCTGTTTTTT.

The V gene is TRBV6-2 or TRBV6-3, the J gene TRBJ1-1; no reliable D call. Germline CDR1 MNHEY, CDR2 SVGEGT. CDR3 length: 13 residues. Trimming cost V 6 bases and J 4 bases, with 12 bases left between them. This chain's CDR3 is CASSPGWGTEAFF. Here the CDR3 DNA reads TGTGCCAGCAGCCCAGGATGGGGCACTGAAGCTTTCTTT.

This clonotype was detected a few times. This chain joins TRBV28 and TRBJ1-1; 7 bases are shared with TRBD1. J gave up 6 bases and V 6 bases, and 4 bases lay outside the gene matches. This CDR3 spans 12 amino acids. Per germline, CDR1 MDHEN and CDR2 SYDVKM. In nucleotides, the CDR3 is TGTGCCAGCAGGGCCGGGACAGCTGAAGCTTTCTTT. Its translation is CASRAGTAEAFF.

This chain links TRBV4-2 with TRBJ2-1; D is unresolved. Trimming pared 1 base from V and 10 bases from J, leaving 14 bases between. CDR3 size: 14 residues. Germline V gene data show CDR1 as LGHNA and CDR2 as YNFKEQ. CDR3 bases: TGTGCCAGCAGCCAAGCTTACCGGAGTGAAGAGCAGTTCTTC. Amino acid sequence: CASSQAYRSEEQFF.

This clonotype was detected only a few times. The chain recombines TRBV20-1 with TRBJ1-5; a weak D match, TRBD1 (5 bases). The length of the CDR3 is 15 residues. Germline CDR1 is DFQATT and CDR2 is SNEGSKA (reference sequence). With 5 bases removed from V and 0 bases from J, the gap between germline ends came to 14 bases. This CDR3 is CSAPTTAYSNQPQHF. For the CDR3, the DNA is TGCAGTGCTCCGACGACAGCATATAGCAATCAGCCCCAGCATTTT.

This clonotype showed up just a few times. The rearrangement uses TRBV13 and TRBJ2-7, with TRBD2 identical over 7 bases. This CDR3 contains 16 residues. V trimming: 5 bases; J trimming: 2 bases; junction bases outside the gene matches: 12. Germline CDR1 reads PRHDT; CDR2 reads FYEKMQ (reference sequence). Here the CDR3 reads CASSPQWASGTYEQYF. CDR3 bases: TGTGCCAGCAGCCCCCAATGGGCTAGCGGCACCTACGAGCAGTACTTC.